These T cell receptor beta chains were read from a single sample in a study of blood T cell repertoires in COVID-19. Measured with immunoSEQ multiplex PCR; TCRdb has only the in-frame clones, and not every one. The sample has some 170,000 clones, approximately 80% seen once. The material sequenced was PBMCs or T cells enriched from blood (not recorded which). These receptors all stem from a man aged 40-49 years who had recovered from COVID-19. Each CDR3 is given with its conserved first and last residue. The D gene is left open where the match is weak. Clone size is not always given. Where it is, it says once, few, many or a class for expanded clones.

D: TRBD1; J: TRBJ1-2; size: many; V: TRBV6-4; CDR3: CASSDSWDRGRYGYTF; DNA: TGTGCCAGCAGTGACTCGTGGGACAGGGGGCGTTATGGCTACACCTTC
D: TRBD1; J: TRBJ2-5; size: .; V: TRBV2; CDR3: CAKNRGQETQYF; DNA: TGTGCAAAGAACAGGGGGCAAGAGACCCAGTACTTC
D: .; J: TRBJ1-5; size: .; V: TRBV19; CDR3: CASGRRENNQPQHF; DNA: TGTGCCAGCGGACGCAGGGAAAACAATCAGCCCCAGCATTTT
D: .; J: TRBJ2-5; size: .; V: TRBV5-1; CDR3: CASSLAIGETQYF; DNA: TGCGCCAGCAGCTTGGCCATCGGAGAGACCCAGTACTTC
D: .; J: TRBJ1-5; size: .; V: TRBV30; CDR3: CAWSNRGNQPQHF; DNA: TGTGCCTGGAGTAATCGAGGGAATCAGCCCCAGCATTTT
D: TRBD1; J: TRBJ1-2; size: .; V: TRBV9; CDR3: CASSVLGGDEANYGYTF; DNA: TGTGCCAGCAGCGTATTAGGGGGCGACGAAGCTAACTATGGCTACACCTTC
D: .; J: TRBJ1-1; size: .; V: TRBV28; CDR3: CASSGGPGTAFF; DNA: TGTGCCAGCAGTGGGGGCCCAGGGACCGCTTTCTTT
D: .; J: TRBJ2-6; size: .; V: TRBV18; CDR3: CASSPMTGRLSGANVLTF; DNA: TGTGCCAGCTCACCAATGACAGGGAGGCTCTCTGGGGCCAACGTCCTGACTTTC
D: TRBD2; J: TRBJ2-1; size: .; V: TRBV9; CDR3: CASSGSLYGTRGGTYNEQFF; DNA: TGTGCCAGCAGCGGGAGTCTATACGGGACACGGGGGGGTACCTACAATGAGCAGTTCTTC
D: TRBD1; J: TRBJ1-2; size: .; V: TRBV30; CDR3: CAWTVTGPYGYTF; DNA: TGTGCCTGGACCGTGACAGGGCCCTATGGCTACACCTTC